The 27 T cell receptor beta chains listed next were all sequenced from one sample in a study of cytomegalovirus exposure and HLA in healthy donors. Researchers ran the PCR with 60 Vbeta and 13 Jbeta primers. Assay: immunoSEQ multiplex PCR; the TCRdb copy retains only in-frame clones and omits some. The table includes 110,000 to 150,000 clones, around 80% detected once. The material sequenced was PBMCs. The receptors were gathered from a female donor in good health and CMV-seronegative.

This clone showed up just once. This chain uses TRBV19 with TRBJ1-1, with 7 bases that match TRBD1. The germline V gene has CDR1 LNHDA and CDR2 SQIVND (reference sequence). The CDR3 is made up of 15 amino acids. J was trimmed by 3 bases and V by 10 bases; bases with no gene match: 14. The CDR3 protein is CATKGAKSHHTEAFF. Here the CDR3 DNA reads TGTGCCACTAAGGGGGCCAAAAGTCACCACACTGAAGCTTTCTTT.

J is TRBJ1-5 and V is TRBV11-2; 7 bases are a match to TRBD1. The trim removed 4 bases at V and 3 bases at J, leaving 3 bases unmatched. CDR3 length equals 14 residues. CDR1 and CDR2 (germline): SGHAT, FQNNGV. The CDR3 here is CASSSGQFNQPQHF. In nucleotides, the CDR3 is TGTGCCAGCAGCTCGGGACAGTTCAATCAGCCCCAGCATTTT.

This chain links TRBV5-1 with TRBJ1-1, with 8 bases matching TRBD1. The V gene's germline CDR1 is SGHRS and CDR2 YFSETQ. J was trimmed by 0 bases and V by 4 bases; bases with no gene match: 8. There are 16 residues in the CDR3. Written as DNA, the CDR3 is TGCGCCAGCAGCGAGGGGACAGGCGTGGTGAACACTGAAGCTTTCTTT. Translated, it gives CASSEGTGVVNTEAFF.

The gene calls are TRBV5-1 and TRBJ2-2, with 12 bases identical to TRBD2. Germline V gene sequence: CDR1 SGHRS, CDR2 YFSETQ. The CDR3 sequence is 16 residues long. V trimming: 4 bases; J trimming: 3 bases; junction bases outside the gene matches: 4. In DNA form, the CDR3 reads TGCGCCAGCAGCCCGACTAGCGGGAGACACACCGGGGAGCTGTTTTTT. This encodes CASSPTSGRHTGELFF.

CDR3 amino acids: CASSRLGTGAYEQYF. DNA for the CDR3: TGTGCCAGCAGCCGGCTAGGGACAGGGGCCTACGAGCAGTACTTC. This chain joins TRBV14 and TRBJ2-7; 10 bases are a match to TRBD1. Germline CDR1 is SGHDN and CDR2 is FVKESK. V dropped 4 bases and J dropped 2; count of bases not matched to a gene: 5. This CDR3 is 15 amino acids long.

The V gene is TRBV28, the J gene TRBJ1-6, with 7 bases matching TRBD1. The junction had 5 bases not matched to a gene; V was cut back by 8 bases and J by 7 bases. Germline CDR1 reads MDHEN; CDR2 reads SYDVKM. The CDR3 has 13 amino acids. The CDR3 DNA reads as TGTGCCAGCTCGACAGGGTCAAATTCACCCCTCCACTTT. The encoded protein is CASSTGSNSPLHF.

This clone was seen just once. This chain uses TRBV29-1 with TRBJ2-1, with D perhaps TRBD1 (6 bases). CDR1 and CDR2 (germline): SQVTM, ANQGSEA. V was cut by 5 bases and J by 4 bases, with 18 bases left in between. The CDR3 covers 15 residues. CDR3 nucleotides: TGCAGCGTTCCCAGACAGGACGGGGTTTACAATGAGCAGTTCTTC. This encodes CSVPRQDGVYNEQFF.

V is TRBV28 and J is TRBJ2-7, with TRBD1 as a possible D gene (6 bases). V lost 9 bases to trimming and J lost 2 bases, with 11 bases between them. The CDR3 sequence is 12 residues long. Germline CDR1 MDHEN, CDR2 SYDVKM. The CDR3 region has the DNA TGTGCCAGTTCGGACAGCCCCTACGAGCAGTACTTC. The encoded protein is CASSDSPYEQYF. The whole variable domain, remainder taken from reference TRBV28 and TRBJ2-7, is DVKVTQSSRYLVKRTGEKVFLECVQDMDHENMFWYRQDPGLGLRLIYFSYDVKMKEKGDIPEGYSVSREKKERFSLILESASTNQTSMYLCASSDSPYEQYFGPGTRLTVT.

V is TRBV18 and J is TRBJ2-7, with D perhaps TRBD1 (6 bases). V was trimmed by 6 bases and J by 1 base, leaving 10 bases between them. The germline V gene encodes CDR1 KGHSH and CDR2 LQKENI. The CDR3 extends over 13 amino acids. In DNA, the CDR3 is TGTGCCAGCTCGGACGGACAGTCCTACGAGCAGTACTTC. This translates into CASSDGQSYEQYF. Supplemented by reference TRBV18 and TRBJ2-7, the full variable domain reads NAGVMQNPRHLVRRRGQEARLRCSPMKGHSHVYWYRQLPEEGLKFMVYLQKENIIDESGMPKERFSAEFPKEGPSILRIQQVVRGDSAAYFCASSDGQSYEQYFGPGTRLTVT.

The rearrangement joins TRBV7-9 to TRBJ2-7; 9 bases map to TRBD1. J gave up 3 bases and V 3 bases, and 9 bases lay outside the gene matches. This CDR3 is built from 16 residues. Germline CDR1 reads SEHNR; CDR2 reads FQNEAQ (reference sequence). The CDR3 DNA reads TGTGCCAGCAGCTTCCCCGGGACAGGGACAAACTACGAGCAGTACTTC. Translation: CASSFPGTGTNYEQYF.

V gene TRBV7-9 combines with J gene TRBJ2-1, with TRBD2 matching 9 bases. There are 15 residues in the CDR3. Germline CDR1 reads SEHNR; CDR2 reads FQNEAQ (reference sequence). The V segment lost 5 bases and the J segment 10 bases; nucleotides outside the gene matches: 12. The CDR3 DNA sequence: TGTGCCAGCAGCCCGCCCCTAGCGGGGATCGACGAGCAGTTCTTC. Translation: CASSPPLAGIDEQFF.

CDR3 bases: TGCGCCAGCAGCCAACCCCGGGAGGAGACCCAGTACTTC. Translating it yields CASSQPREETQYF. The chain has TRBV4-1 and TRBJ2-5; the D gene is possibly TRBD2 (6 bases). There are 13 residues in the CDR3. V was trimmed by 2 bases and J by 5 bases, leaving 9 bases between them. CDR1 and CDR2 (germline): MGHRA, YSYEKL.

Only one count was recorded for this clone. V gene TRBV28 combines with J gene TRBJ1-1; a possible D gene is TRBD1 (5 bases). Per germline, CDR1 MDHEN and CDR2 SYDVKM. CDR3 length: 14 residues. The ends were cut back, 3 bases at V and 6 bases at J, with 14 bases in the middle. Here the CDR3 reads CASSFQAGSSEAFF. The CDR3 region has the DNA TGTGCCAGCAGTTTTCAGGCAGGGTCGTCTGAAGCTTTCTTT.

The chain is built from TRBV29-1 and TRBJ1-2; D remains unclear. The CDR3 has 11 residues. The V end lost 7 bases, the J end lost 7 bases, and 13 bases lay between the germline ends. Germline V gene sequence: CDR1 SQVTM, CDR2 ANQGSEA. In DNA form, the CDR3 reads TGCAGCGCCGCCGGGGAATCTGGCTACACCTTC. Protein product: CSAAGESGYTF.

The V gene is TRBV5-4, the J gene TRBJ2-3; 11 nucleotides align to TRBD2. CDR3 size: 16 residues. V lost 4 bases to trimming and J lost 5 bases; unmatched junction nucleotides: 9. In germline, CDR1 is SGHNT, CDR2 YYREEE (reference sequence). CDR3 loop: CASSKVRLAGGDTQYF. The CDR3 region has the DNA TGTGCCAGCAGCAAGGTGCGGCTAGCGGGAGGAGATACGCAGTATTTT. Filled out from reference TRBV5-4 and TRBJ2-3, the complete variable domain reads ETGVTQSPTHLIKTRGQQVTLRCSSQSGHNTVSWYQQALGQGPQFIFQYYREEENGRGNFPPRFSGLQFPNYSSELNVNALELDDSALYLCASSKVRLAGGDTQYFGPGTRLTVL.

This clone has just a few counts. V usage is TRBV6-6 and J usage is TRBJ2-5; unclear D gene. Germline V gives CDR1 MNHNY, CDR2 SVGAGI (reference sequence). Trimming cost V 3 bases and J 0 bases, with 5 bases left between them. There are 13 residues in the CDR3. Here the CDR3 DNA reads TGTGCCAGCAGTTATACAGACCAAGAGACCCAGTACTTC. This encodes CASSYTDQETQYF.

This chain joins TRBV11-2 and TRBJ2-1, with TRBD2 as a possible D gene (6 bases). The CDR3 is 15 amino acids. Trimming took off 2 bases at V and 4 bases at J, with 12 bases between the two ends. Per germline, CDR1 SGHAT and CDR2 FQNNGV. The CDR3 coding sequence is TGTGCCAGCAGCTTATTTAGCGGAGCTTACAATGAGCAGTTCTTC. Translating gives CASSLFSGAYNEQFF.

The rearrangement links TRBV29-1 to TRBJ2-7, with D maybe TRBD1 (6 bases). Per germline, CDR1 SQVTM and CDR2 ANQGSEA. The germline V and J ends were trimmed by 4 bases and 7 bases, with 23 bases remaining between them. CDR3 size: 15 residues. The CDR3 DNA reads TGCAGCGTTGGGTCCGGGACAAGGACCTACAGAGAGCAGTACTTC. Protein: CSVGSGTRTYREQYF.

The chain has TRBV4-1 and TRBJ2-2; D ambiguous. The V gene lost 0 bases and the J gene lost 7 bases, with 6 bases spanning the gap. CDR1 is MGHRA, CDR2 YSYEKL, per germline. CDR3 length equals 13 residues. The CDR3 nucleotides read TGCGCCAGCAGCCAAGAGAGGAGCGGGGAGCTGTTTTTT. Amino acid sequence: CASSQERSGELFF.

Only one count was recorded for this clone. This chain joins TRBV9 and TRBJ1-1; TRBD1 matches at 9 bases. V trimming: 4 bases; J trimming: 6 bases; junction bases outside the gene matches: 10. Per germline, CDR1 SGDLS and CDR2 YYNGEE. The CDR3 is 15 amino acids. This CDR3 is CASSSRTGADAEAFF. The CDR3 coding sequence is TGTGCCAGCAGCTCTCGGACAGGGGCGGACGCTGAAGCTTTCTTT.

This chain links TRBV28 with TRBJ2-5; 8 bases map to TRBD2. Losses at the gene ends were 7 bases for V and 4 bases for J; bases not matched to a gene: 11. The germline gives CDR1 MDHEN, CDR2 SYDVKM. The CDR3 is made up of 15 amino acids. The CDR3 DNA follows: TGTGCCAGCACGTCAATCGGGACTAGTATAGAGACCCAGTACTTC. Amino acids: CASTSIGTSIETQYF.

V is TRBV6-5 and J is TRBJ2-1, with D perhaps matching TRBD2 (6 bases). The CDR3 has 15 residues. Trimming pared 11 bases from V and 0 bases from J, leaving 17 bases between. From germline, CDR1 is MNHEY and CDR2 SVGAGI. In nucleotides, the CDR3 is TGTGCCGCCCTCCCGGCCGGGAGCTCCTACAATGAGCAGTTCTTC. Its protein is CAALPAGSSYNEQFF.

The gene calls are TRBV10-3 and TRBJ2-1, with 8 nucleotides matching TRBD2. The CDR3 consists of 13 residues. Germline V gene sequence: CDR1 ENHRY, CDR2 SYGVKD. Germline trimming cut 6 bases from V and 7 bases from J; bases unmatched to any gene: 5. The DNA for the CDR3 is TGTGCCATCAGGCGGGAGGAAGTAAATGAGCAGTTCTTC. This codes for CAIRREEVNEQFF.

The V call is TRBV6-1, the J call TRBJ2-3, with D perhaps matching TRBD1 (6 bases). The germline V gene has CDR1 MNHNS and CDR2 SASEGT. This CDR3 spans 14 amino acids. The germline V and J ends were trimmed by 5 bases and 2 bases, with 11 bases remaining between them. CDR3 sequence reads: CASSLGGATDTQYF. The CDR3 DNA reads as TGTGCCAGCAGTCTAGGGGGAGCCACAGATACGCAGTATTTT.

The chain couples TRBV19 to TRBJ1-1; 7 nucleotides agree with TRBD1. With V trimmed by 9 bases and J by 0 bases, 4 bases remained unmatched. Per the germline V gene, CDR1 is LNHDA and CDR2 is SQIVND (reference sequence). The CDR3 has 13 amino acids. The CDR3 DNA is TGTGCCAGCGGGACAGTCATGAACACTGAAGCTTTCTTT. Translation: CASGTVMNTEAFF.

Only a few counts were recorded for this clone. Likely a read error: the CDR3 ends without its conserved phenylalanine or tryptophan. This rearrangement joins TRBV10-2 to TRBJ2-3; maybe TRBD2 (6 bases). Germline lookup yields CDR1 WSHSY and CDR2 SAAADI. The CDR3 sequence is 12 residues long. V was trimmed by 10 bases and J by 2 bases, leaving 10 bases between them. The CDR3 DNA sequence: TGCGCCACCTGGGACTTCACAGATACGCAGTATGTT. Its protein is CATWDFTDTQYV.

The rearrangement links TRBV9 to TRBJ2-1; 13 bases are a match to TRBD2. The CDR3 length is 15 residues. Germline loops: CDR1 SGDLS, CDR2 YYNGEE. The ends lost 2 bases at V and 7 bases at J; junction bases unmatched: 3. The DNA for the CDR3 is TGTGCCAGCAGCGTTCGGACTAGCGGGAGAAATGAGCAGTTCTTC. Amino acids: CASSVRTSGRNEQFF.